These 32 T cell receptor beta chains were all obtained from the same sample, sequenced in a study of identical twins. Using its own MiXCR run on the 5' RACE reads, TCRdb lists one record per CDR3 protein. The repertoire consists of 350,000 to 450,000 distinct CDR3 sequences, with about a fifth occurring once and the leading ten covering roughly 12%. The sample was naive T cells sorted from blood. The origin of the receptors is a man in his fifties or sixties in good health.

This clonotype was counted a few times. The V call is TRBV10-3, the J call TRBJ1-5, with D possibly matching TRBD1 (5 bases). The CDR3 runs 13 residues. Trimming removed 3 bases at V and 9 bases at J, with 12 bases between. From germline, CDR1 is ENHRY and CDR2 SYGVKD. DNA of the CDR3: TGTGCCATCAGTGACCGGGACTTGGGGCCCCAGCATTTT. This codes for CAISDRDLGPQHF.

This clonotype was seen a few times. This chain joins TRBV4-3 and TRBJ1-2, with 8 bases identical to TRBD1. This CDR3 region has 17 residues. Germline V gene lookup returns CDR1 LGHNA and CDR2 YSLEER. The junction had 8 bases not matched to a gene; V was cut back by 0 bases and J by 2 bases. CDR3: CASSQDHYRGKNYGYTF. In DNA form, the CDR3 reads TGCGCCAGCAGCCAAGACCATTACAGGGGGAAAAACTATGGCTACACCTTC.

The rearrangement links TRBV12-3 or TRBV12-4 to TRBJ2-1; 10 bases are shared with TRBD2. The CDR3 is 13 residues long. Trimming removed 5 bases from V and 9 bases from J; junction bases left unmatched: 4. The CDR3 loop is CASSPGLAVEQFF. DNA for the CDR3: TGTGCCAGCAGTCCCGGACTAGCGGTTGAGCAGTTCTTC.

This clonotype was picked up a small number of times. The chain is built from TRBV3-1 and TRBJ1-3, with a tentative D call TRBD1 (6 bases). The length of the CDR3 is 14 residues. CDR1 LGHDT and CDR2 YNNKEL come from the germline V gene (reference sequence). The ends were cut back, 5 bases at V and 1 base at J, with 9 bases in the middle. The CDR3 DNA follows: TGTGCCAGCAGCACCAGGGGATCTGGAAACACCATATATTTT. Amino acid sequence: CASSTRGSGNTIYF.

This clonotype was detected many times. The chain employs TRBV12-3 or TRBV12-4 and TRBJ2-3; D could derive from TRBD1 or TRBD2 (5 bases each). Between the trimmed V and J ends, which lost 6 bases and 1 base, there was a span of 14 bases. This CDR3 region has 15 residues. CDR3 DNA: TGTGCCAGCAGATCCGGGACCCCACGCACAGATACGCAGTATTTT. Translated, it gives CASRSGTPRTDTQYF.

This clonotype was seen at least ten times. V is TRBV20-1 and J is TRBJ2-3, with D hard to call. V gave up 3 bases and J gave up 3 bases, with 16 bases separating them. Per germline, CDR1 DFQATT and CDR2 SNEGSKA (reference sequence). The CDR3 is made up of 15 amino acids. Written as DNA, the CDR3 is TGCAGTGCTAGGGCCGGCGGCGGAAAGACAGATACGCAGTATTTT. This encodes CSARAGGGKTDTQYF.

This clonotype was seen repeatedly, ten times or more. The chain uses TRBV10-3 and TRBJ1-5; D uncertain. CDR3 length: 17 amino acids. The V end lost 5 bases, the J end lost 0 bases, and 17 bases lay between the germline ends. Germline-derived CDR1 and CDR2 are ENHRY and SYGVKD. CDR3 sequence reads: CAISKGHSQYSNQPQHF. As DNA, the CDR3 is TGTGCCATCAGTAAAGGGCACAGCCAATATAGCAATCAGCCCCAGCATTTT.

In this sample, this clonotype turned up many times. V and J are TRBV29-1 and TRBJ1-2, with TRBD1 matching 7 bases. The CDR3 consists of 13 residues. Germline assignment: CDR1 SQVTM and CDR2 ANQGSEA. The V gene end was trimmed by 6 bases and the J gene end by 8 bases; junction bases not matched to a gene: 12. In DNA, the CDR3 is TGCAGCGTGACAGGGTCTTTACGGAGGGGCTACACCTTC. Its translation is CSVTGSLRRGYTF.

Here the CDR3 reads CASSGDGKLFF. In DNA form, the CDR3 reads TGTGCCAGCAGTGGTGATGGAAAACTGTTTTTT. This rearrangement joins TRBV6-6 to TRBJ1-4; unclear D gene. Germline V gives CDR1 MNHNY, CDR2 SVGAGI (reference sequence). V lost 5 bases to trimming and J lost 10 bases, with 8 bases between them. The CDR3 extends over 11 amino acids.

The V and J genes are TRBV20-1 and TRBJ1-1, with D perhaps TRBD1 (5 bases). The CDR3 covers 14 residues. Trimming left V 1 base short and J 5 bases short, with 14 bases between. Germline assignment: CDR1 DFQATT and CDR2 SNEGSKA (reference sequence). CDR3: CSARVPGMRTEAFF. CDR3 coding DNA: TGCAGTGCTAGAGTCCCAGGGATGAGGACTGAAGCTTTCTTT.

J is TRBJ2-1 and V is TRBV11-1; a weak D match, TRBD1 (5 bases). The germline gives CDR1 SGHAT, CDR2 FQDESV (reference sequence). The CDR3 length is 14 residues. Trimming left V 3 bases short and J 6 bases short, with 12 bases between. The CDR3 region is CASSLQGAGNEQFF. In nucleotides, the CDR3 is TGTGCCAGCAGCTTGCAAGGGGCTGGCAATGAGCAGTTCTTC.

V gene TRBV6-1 combines with J gene TRBJ2-2; D possibly uses TRBD1 or TRBD2 (5 bases each). V was pared by 5 bases and J by 4 bases, with 14 bases between. Germline CDR1 is MNHNS and CDR2 is SASEGT. The CDR3 is 15 amino acids. CDR3 loop: CASSPGTFITGELFF. CDR3 in DNA: TGTGCCAGCAGTCCCGGGACGTTTATCACCGGGGAGCTGTTTTTT.

This clonotype was detected only a few times. This rearrangement joins TRBV5-1 to TRBJ1-2, with unresolved D. Germline-derived CDR1 and CDR2 are SGHRS and YFSETQ. Trimming removed 0 bases at V and 0 bases at J, with 6 bases between. The CDR3 spans 14 residues. The CDR3 sequence: CASSLAPTNYGYTF. CDR3 coding DNA: TGCGCCAGCAGCTTGGCCCCCACTAACTATGGCTACACCTTC.

The genes are TRBV15 and TRBJ2-5, with 10 bases lining up with TRBD2. The germline V gene encodes CDR1 LNHNV and CDR2 YYDKDF (reference sequence). This CDR3 comprises 16 residues. Trimming cost V 1 base and J 1 base; bases outside gene matches: 3. As DNA, the CDR3 is TGTGCCACCAGCAGAGCGGCTAGCGGGGGCCAAGAGACCCAGTACTTC. It translates to CATSRAASGGQETQYF.

The chain has TRBV9 and TRBJ1-2; 8 nucleotides line up with TRBD1. Germline V gene sequence: CDR1 SGDLS, CDR2 YYNGEE. This CDR3 comprises 15 residues. The junction had 3 bases not matched to a gene; V was cut back by 0 bases and J by 2 bases. The CDR3 loop is CASSVGSGGNYGYTF. CDR3 DNA sequence: TGTGCCAGCAGCGTAGGGTCAGGGGGCAACTATGGCTACACCTTC.

This clonotype was detected only a few times. The V and J genes are TRBV6-2 or TRBV6-3 and TRBJ2-7; D not resolved. The CDR3 extends over 13 amino acids. Germline V CDR1 and CDR2: MNHEY, SVGEGT. Trimming removed 4 bases from V and 1 base from J, with 8 bases in between. The CDR3 bases are TGTGCCAGCAGTTTAGAAGCATCCTACGAGCAGTACTTC. This encodes CASSLEASYEQYF.

V usage is TRBV5-1 and J usage is TRBJ2-1, with 7 bases fitting TRBD1. The CDR3 length is 14 residues. With 5 bases clipped from V and 6 bases from J, the junction kept 8 bases outside the gene matches. CDR1 and CDR2 (germline): SGHRS, YFSETQ. This CDR3 reads CASRVGQAFNEQFF. The CDR3 DNA is TGCGCCAGCAGGGTAGGACAGGCTTTCAATGAGCAGTTCTTC.

This clonotype was counted ten times or more. The rearrangement uses TRBV5-1 and TRBJ2-3; 13 bases line up with TRBD2. This CDR3 is 19 amino acids long. After removal of 4 bases from V and 1 base from J, the junction contained 12 bases not matched to a gene. Looked up from germline, CDR1 is SGHRS and CDR2 is YFSETQ. For the CDR3, the DNA is TGCGCCAGCAGCGGCCCGACTAGCGGGGGGCGGGGGGGCACAGATACGCAGTATTTT. The encoded protein is CASSGPTSGGRGGTDTQYF.

The CDR3 is CASSPGGGRGNTEAFF. DNA of the CDR3: TGTGCCAGCAGTCCTGGGGGGGGGAGGGGAAACACTGAAGCTTTCTTT. The rearrangement uses TRBV27 and TRBJ1-1, with a weak D call TRBD1 (5 bases). This CDR3 has 16 amino acids. Trimming removed 5 bases from V and 2 bases from J, with 18 bases in between. Germline assignment: CDR1 MNHEY and CDR2 SMNVEV (reference sequence).

This clonotype showed up just a few times. The CDR3 nucleotides are TGCAGTGCCGTTGGTAGCGGGAGGACCTACGAGCAGTACTTC. Amino acids: CSAVGSGRTYEQYF. The rearrangement joins TRBV20-1 to TRBJ2-7; TRBD2 aligns across 10 bases. There are 14 residues in the CDR3. Trimming removed 6 bases from V and 2 bases from J; junction bases left unmatched: 7. From germline, CDR1 is DFQATT and CDR2 SNEGSKA (reference sequence).

J is TRBJ2-3 and V is TRBV20-1; 7 nucleotides agree with TRBD1. Germline V gene lookup returns CDR1 DFQATT and CDR2 SNEGSKA (reference sequence). V lost 1 base, J lost 5 bases, and 0 bases stayed unmatched. This CDR3 region has 12 residues. The CDR3 nucleotides read TGCAGTGCTAGAGGACAGGGAGATACGCAGTATTTT. This codes for CSARGQGDTQYF.

The V gene is TRBV20-1, the J gene TRBJ2-1; 9 nucleotides agree with TRBD1. The V and J ends lost 5 bases and 5 bases, in that order; junction bases with no gene match: 10. Germline-derived CDR1 and CDR2 are DFQATT and SNEGSKA (reference sequence). This CDR3 region has 15 residues. For the CDR3, the DNA is TGCAGTGCTCATAAACAGGGGGCCGGCAACAATGAGCAGTTCTTC. It encodes CSAHKQGAGNNEQFF.

In this sample, this clonotype turned up many times. This chain joins TRBV12-3 or TRBV12-4 and TRBJ2-4; 7 bases are a match to TRBD1. This CDR3 contains 14 residues. After removal of 5 bases from V and 7 bases from J, the junction contained 8 bases not matched to a gene. CDR3 in amino acids: CASSLTTGRNIQYF. DNA of the CDR3: TGTGCCAGCAGTCTAACGACAGGGCGGAACATTCAGTACTTC.

J is TRBJ2-5 and V is TRBV10-3; D is ambiguous. Trimming removed 5 bases at V and 5 bases at J, with 18 bases between. This CDR3 spans 15 amino acids. Germline loops: CDR1 ENHRY, CDR2 SYGVKD. The CDR3 DNA sequence: TGTGCCATCAGTCTCTATTCGGGCTCTGGGGAGACCCAGTACTTC. This gives the protein CAISLYSGSGETQYF.

CDR3 sequence: CSVDGGTTYNEQFF. Written as DNA, the CDR3 is TGCAGCGTTGATGGGGGGACCACTTACAATGAGCAGTTCTTC. This rearrangement joins TRBV29-1 to TRBJ2-1; a possible D gene is TRBD2 (6 bases). The CDR3 contains 14 residues. Germline V gene lookup returns CDR1 SQVTM and CDR2 ANQGSEA. V dropped 3 bases and J dropped 4 bases, with 13 bases sitting between them.

This clonotype was seen more than once but under ten times. The chain is built from TRBV7-9 and TRBJ2-2; TRBD1 matches 10 bases. Unmatched junction bases numbered 4, after V lost 5 bases and J lost 1 base. Germline values: CDR1 SEHNR, CDR2 FQNEAQ (reference sequence). CDR3 length: 16 residues. The CDR3 DNA reads as TGTGCCAGCAGCAAATGGACAGGGGGGAACACCGGGGAGCTGTTTTTT. It specifies CASSKWTGGNTGELFF.

The chain uses TRBV7-8 and TRBJ1-4; no clear D. V shed 5 bases and J shed 0 bases, with 16 bases lying between them. CDR3 length: 17 amino acids. Germline V gene data show CDR1 as SGHVS and CDR2 as FQNEAQ. The CDR3 region has the DNA TGTGCCAGCAGCCAAAGGCGGAGGACCTCAACTAATGAAAAACTGTTTTTT. This translates into CASSQRRRTSTNEKLFF.

The V gene is TRBV30, the J gene TRBJ2-5, with D possibly TRBD1 on 5 matching bases. This CDR3 has 11 amino acids. The V gene lost 5 bases and the J gene lost 7 bases, with 11 bases spanning the gap. Germline assignment: CDR1 GTSNPN and CDR2 SVGIG (reference sequence). The CDR3 reads CAWARRGTQYF. CDR3 nucleotide sequence: TGTGCCTGGGCTCGAAGGGGGACCCAGTACTTC.

The chain has TRBV20-1 and TRBJ2-5; D ambiguous. Per the germline V gene, CDR1 is DFQATT and CDR2 is SNEGSKA (reference sequence). The CDR3 has 10 amino acids. Trimming cost V 5 bases and J 9 bases, with 10 bases left between them. CDR3 residues: CSAVRWAQYF. The CDR3 coding sequence is TGCAGTGCTGTCCGTTGGGCCCAGTACTTC.

This clonotype was observed many times. The rearrangement joins TRBV4-3 to TRBJ1-1; D gene uncertain. Germline CDR1 and CDR2: LGHNA and YSLEER. The CDR3 contains 12 residues. V lost 4 bases, J lost 7 bases, and 10 bases lay in between. The chain's CDR3 is CASSRREGEAFF. Here the CDR3 DNA reads TGCGCCAGCAGCCGTAGGGAGGGTGAAGCTTTCTTT.

There are many counts of this clonotype. The CDR3 nucleotides are TGTGCCAGCACCTCTAGGGACTGGCTACAAAGTGAGCAGTTCTTC. Amino acids: CASTSRDWLQSEQFF. The chain has TRBV7-9 and TRBJ2-1, with a tentative D call TRBD2 (6 bases). The CDR3 loop spans 15 amino acids. CDR1 and CDR2 (germline): SEHNR, FQNEAQ (reference sequence). V shed 7 bases and J shed 9 bases, with 22 bases lying between them.

Only a few counts were recorded for this clonotype. This chain connects TRBV20-1 to TRBJ1-3; D is unresolved. The V and J ends lost 0 bases and 0 bases respectively, with 12 bases between them. Germline CDR1 reads DFQATT; CDR2 reads SNEGSKA (reference sequence). This CDR3 is 16 amino acids long. CDR3 nucleotide sequence: TGCAGTGCTAGAGAGGAGGGCGCAGGCTCTGGAAACACCATATATTTT. Encoded protein: CSAREEGAGSGNTIYF.